This T cell receptor beta chain originates from a study of T cell responses to AZD1222 COVID-19 vaccine. The wider study: Analysis merged second doses at about 4 or about 12 weeks.

The CDR3 length is 15 residues. V was clipped by 5 bases and J by 5 bases, with 18 bases between them. Germline loops: CDR1 MDHEN, CDR2 SYDVKM. Produced via immunoSEQ multiplex PCR; TCRdb's table is partial and in-frame only. The table has more than 110,000 clones, 70% to 90% seen once. Study results and caveats: Breadth and depth of Spike-specific TCRs rose after two AZD1222 doses. Seropositive at baseline were only a handful of AZD1222 recipients. None of the repertoires were sampled until the peak T cell response had passed.

Turning to this clone: Its specificity is not known.

The chain combines TRBV28 with TRBJ1-2; D is possibly TRBD1 (6 bases). The sequence was collected from an adult in good health. This material consisted of peripheral blood, taken on day 0 of AZD1222 vaccination. The CDR3 is CASSVQGRIAYGYTF. The DNA for the CDR3 is TGTGCCAGCAGTGTACAGGGTCGTATCGCTTATGGCTACACCTTC.